The rows below give T cell receptor beta chains drawn from one sample of a study of cytomegalovirus exposure and HLA in healthy donors. Produced via immunoSEQ multiplex PCR; TCRdb's table is partial and in-frame only. The table lists 150,000 to 180,000 clones, around 84% of them singletons. Sequenced: PBMCs. The source of these receptors is a human donor in good health. Both conserved end residues are part of each CDR3. A D gene is named only where the DNA matches it firmly. A clone size is listed for some rows: how often the clone was seen (once, few, many), or a class if it is expanded.

>TRBD2|TRBV2|NA|TRBJ2-7
TGTGCCACCAAGCGGGGGAGCTCCTACGAGCAGTACTTC
CATKRGSSYEQYF
>TRBD1|TRBV6-5|NA|TRBJ1-6
TGTGCCAGCAGTTACCAACAGGGGGCAAATTCACCCCTCCACTTT
CASSYQQGANSPLHF
>TRBD1|TRBV4-1|once|TRBJ2-7
TGCGCCAGCAGTCCAAGAGGCAGGGGGACCTACGAGCAGTACTTC
CASSPRGRGTYEQYF
>NA|TRBV11-2|NA|TRBJ2-3
TGTGCCAGCAGCTTATTGACTAATACGCAGTATTTT
CASSLLTNTQYF
>TRBD1|TRBV7-9|NA|TRBJ1-4
TGTGCCAGCAGCCCCGGACAGGGGAATGAAAAACTGTTTTTT
CASSPGQGNEKLFF
>NA|TRBV7-3|NA|TRBJ1-2
TGTGCCAGCAGCTCCTACCCTTCCATCGATGGCTACACCTTC
CASSSYPSIDGYTF
>TRBD1|TRBV27|NA|TRBJ1-1
TGTGCCAGCAGTCCCCATGGGGTAGGGGGCGCGTTTACTGAAGCTTTCTTT
CASSPHGVGGAFTEAFF
>NA|TRBV28|NA|TRBJ1-1
TGTGCCAGCAGTACCCGGGATTTTGAAGCTTTCTTT
CASSTRDFEAFF
>NA|TRBV4-1|NA|TRBJ1-2
TGCGCCAGCAGCCAAGAGGTGCAGACTAACTATGGCTACACCTTC
CASSQEVQTNYGYTF
>TRBD2|TRBV11-2|NA|TRBJ2-1
TGTGCCAGCAGCTTGGGGCCTAGCGGCTACAATGAGCAGTTCTTC
CASSLGPSGYNEQFF
>TRBD2|TRBV28|NA|TRBJ2-7
TGTGCCAGCAGTTCCCCATCGAGCGGGAGGTACGAGCAGTACTTC
CASSSPSSGRYEQYF
>NA|TRBV11-3|once|TRBJ1-3
TGTGCCAGCAGCTTAGTAGTGCGCTCTGGAAACACCATATATTTT
CASSLVVRSGNTIYF
>TRBD1|TRBV2|NA|TRBJ1-2
TGTGCCAGCAGTCGGACAGGGAGTAAGGATGGCTACACCTTC
CASSRTGSKDGYTF
>TRBD1|TRBV29-1|NA|TRBJ1-1
TGCAGCGTTGAGTCTACAGGGGGCACTGAAGCTTTCTTT
CSVESTGGTEAFF
>NA|TRBV20-1|few|TRBJ2-7
TGCAGTGCTAGGTGGCAGTACGAGCAGTACTTC
CSARWQYEQYF
>NA|TRBV7-8|NA|TRBJ1-2
TGTGCCAGCAGCTTCAGGGGAATCGGCTATGGCTACACCTTC
CASSFRGIGYGYTF
>NA|TRBV30|NA|TRBJ1-1
TGTGCCTGGACCTCGGGACAAACGAACACTGAAGCTTTCTTT
CAWTSGQTNTEAFF
>NA|TRBV7-9|NA|TRBJ2-7
TGTGCCAGCAGCCGCCAACAGGGCTTCAACTCCTACGAGCAGTACTTC
CASSRQQGFNSYEQYF
>NA|TRBV6-5|NA|TRBJ2-1
TGTGCCAGCAGTTACTCACAGGGTTGGTACAATGAGCAGTTCTTC
CASSYSQGWYNEQFF
>NA|TRBV6-6|NA|TRBJ2-5
TGTGCCAGCAGTTACGGCGGGGCCCAAGAGACCCAGTACTTC
CASSYGGAQETQYF
>NA|TRBV29-1|NA|TRBJ1-4
TGCAGCGCTCAGAGCGCAACTAATGAAAAACTGTTTTTT
CSAQSATNEKLFF
>NA|TRBV15|NA|TRBJ2-6
TGTGCCACCAGCCGTCCTGGGGCCAACGTCCTGACTTTC
CATSRPGANVLTF
>TRBD1|TRBV28|NA|TRBJ1-1
TGTGCCAGCAGTTTACCCCCCCACCGGGACAGGACACGCCGCACTGAAGCTTTCTTT
CASSLPPHRDRTRRTEAFF
>TRBD1|TRBV28|NA|TRBJ1-5
TGTGCCAGCCGGACAGGGGCCGGGAGCAATCAGCCCCAGCATTTT
CASRTGAGSNQPQHF
>NA|TRBV6-6|few|TRBJ1-5
TGTGCCAGCAGTTCCCAAATCGGGGAGCCCCAGCATTTT
CASSSQIGEPQHF
>NA|TRBV29-1|NA|TRBJ2-1
TGCAGCGTTGTAGCGCCCCCGGGCGTAAATCATGAGCAGTTCTTC
CSVVAPPGVNHEQFF
>TRBD1|TRBV25-1|NA|TRBJ1-1
TGTGCCAGCAGAAGCAGGGGACAGGCCCTTGAAGAAGCTTTCTTT
CASRSRGQALEEAFF
>TRBD1|TRBV7-3|NA|TRBJ2-1
TGTGCCAGCAGCCACTTGACAGGGGGCAATGAGCAGTTCTTC
CASSHLTGGNEQFF
>TRBD1|TRBV11-2|NA|TRBJ2-7
TGTGCCAGCAGCCCCCTGGCAGGGGGCGTCAACGAGCAGTACTTC
CASSPLAGGVNEQYF
>TRBD1|TRBV2|NA|TRBJ1-1
TGTGCCAGCAGGGTACAGGGGGTCGCCACTGAAGCTTTCTTT
CASRVQGVATEAFF
>TRBD1|TRBV5-1|NA|TRBJ1-1
TGCGCCAGCAGCTACCGGGACAGGGGGCCGGGGGGGGTATCTGAAGCTTTCTTT
CASSYRDRGPGGVSEAFF
>TRBD1|TRBV5-8|NA|TRBJ1-2
TGTGCCAGCAGCCCTGACAGGGCCTATGGCTACACCTTC
CASSPDRAYGYTF
>TRBD2|TRBV15|NA|TRBJ2-7
TGTGCCACCAGCTTTCTCCCGGGACTAGCGGAATACGAGCAGTACTTC
CATSFLPGLAEYEQYF
>TRBD1|TRBV6-5|NA|TRBJ2-2
TGTGCCAGCAGTTACTCAGGACAGGGAGGCACCGGGGAGCTGTTTTTT
CASSYSGQGGTGELFF
>NA|TRBV7-2|few|TRBJ1-2
TGTGCCAGCAGCCCTAGAGGAAATGCTGGCTACACCTTC
CASSPRGNAGYTF
>TRBD1|TRBV6-5|NA|TRBJ2-5
TGTGCCAGCAGCGAGACAGGGGGCAACCAAGAGACCCAGTACTTC
CASSETGGNQETQYF
>NA|TRBV2|NA|TRBJ2-7
TGTGCCAGCTGGGGAGGCCACGAGCAGTACTTC
CASWGGHEQYF
>NA|TRBV25-1|NA|TRBJ2-6
TGTGCCAGCATAGGAGCATCTGGGGCCAACGTCCTGACTTTC
CASIGASGANVLTF
>TRBD1|TRBV10-3|NA|TRBJ1-1
TGTGCCATCAGTACAGGGGTGCCCACTGAAGCTTTCTTT
CAISTGVPTEAFF
>NA|TRBV30|NA|TRBJ1-1
TGTGCCTGGAGTGTCGACTTCTTCTACACTGAAGCTTTCTTT
CAWSVDFFYTEAFF
>NA|TRBV7-3|NA|TRBJ2-3
TGTGCCAGCAGCCCATGGGGGGGGCCGGACACAGATACGCAGTATTTT
CASSPWGGPDTDTQYF
>TRBD1|TRBV7-8|NA|TRBJ1-4
TGTGCCAGCAGCCCCGGACAGGATAGGGCTAATGAAAAACTGTTTTTT
CASSPGQDRANEKLFF
>TRBD2|TRBV9|NA|TRBJ2-7
TGTGCCAGCAGCGTAGATTACCTAGCGGGAGACGAGCAGTACTTC
CASSVDYLAGDEQYF
>NA|TRBV6-6|once|TRBJ1-3
TGTGCCAGCAGTCTTACAATCTCTGGAAACACCATATATTTT
CASSLTISGNTIYF
>NA|TRBV29-1|NA|TRBJ2-7
TGCAGCGTTGCCGGACCGGGGGGCTCCCCCTCCTACGAGCAGTACTTC
CSVAGPGGSPSYEQYF
>TRBD2|TRBV7-9|NA|TRBJ2-3
TGTGCCAGCAGCTTCAGCGGGGGCACAGATACGCAGTATTTT
CASSFSGGTDTQYF
>NA|TRBV6-1|few|TRBJ2-7
TGTGCCAGCAGTGTTACTGGACAGTCCTACGAGCAGTACTTC
CASSVTGQSYEQYF
>TRBD1|TRBV18|NA|TRBJ1-2
TGTGCCAGCTCACCTGGGACAGGCGGAGCCGCTTATGGCTACACCTTC
CASSPGTGGAAYGYTF
>TRBD2|TRBV5-5|NA|TRBJ2-5
TGTGCCAGCAGCCAAGCGACGGGGGGACAAGAGACCCAGTACTTC
CASSQATGGQETQYF
>TRBD1|TRBV28|once|TRBJ2-1
TGTGCCAGCAGACCGGAGACAGGGTCCTACAATGAGCAGTTCTTC
CASRPETGSYNEQFF
>TRBD1|TRBV27|NA|TRBJ1-5
TGTGCCAGCAGTCTAACAGGGGCCGGACAGCCCCAGCATTTT
CASSLTGAGQPQHF
>NA|TRBV5-1|NA|TRBJ2-5
TGCGCCAGCAGCCCAGGGGCACCTTACCAAGAGACCCAGTACTTC
CASSPGAPYQETQYF
>TRBD1|TRBV10-3|NA|TRBJ1-1
TGTGCCATCAGTGAAGGGACAGGGGCAGCTTTCTTT
CAISEGTGAAFF
>TRBD1|TRBV15|NA|TRBJ2-3
TGTGCCACCAGCAGAGCTGGGGACAGTTCTAGCACAGATACGCAGTATTTT
CATSRAGDSSSTDTQYF